These 13 T cell receptor beta chains share one sample of origin, sequenced in a study of blood T cell repertoires in COVID-19. Method: immunoSEQ multiplex PCR; TCRdb's copy keeps in-frame clones and lacks some. There are some 60,000 clones in the sample; 65% to 90% occur only once, and roughly 10% lies in the top ten. Source material: peripheral blood. The source is a man aged 50 to 59 with COVID-19, enrolled during active disease.

The chain uses TRBV3-1 (or the pseudogene TRBV3-2) and TRBJ2-5, with TRBD2 identical over 11 bases. V lost 5 bases, J lost 4 bases, and 3 bases stayed unmatched. The germline V gene has CDR1 LGHDT and CDR2 YNNKEL (reference sequence). The CDR3 is 14 residues long. CDR3 in DNA: TGTGCCAGCAGCATTAGCGGGAGGGGAGAGACCCAGTACTTC. This sequence encodes CASSISGRGETQYF.

This chain uses TRBV5-1 with TRBJ2-3, with D tentatively TRBD2 (5 bases). The V end was cut by 5 bases, the J end by 5 bases, with 15 bases between. Germline V gives CDR1 SGHRS, CDR2 YFSETQ. The CDR3 has 14 residues. The CDR3 region is CASRRASRQDTQYF. In DNA, the CDR3 is TGCGCCAGCAGGAGGGCGTCCCGCCAAGATACGCAGTATTTT.

The chain recombines TRBV6-2 or TRBV6-3 with TRBJ2-1, with 12 bases that match TRBD2. Trimming removed 5 bases from V and 4 bases from J; junction bases left unmatched: 12. The CDR3 is 18 residues long. Germline CDR1 is MNHEY and CDR2 is SVGEGT. CDR3 sequence (DNA): TGTGCCAGCAGTCCCCTGCTAGCGGGAGGGCCAAGGTACAATGAGCAGTTCTTC. It specifies CASSPLLAGGPRYNEQFF.

This clone is labeled medium-sized (0.01 to 0.1%). The chain employs TRBV6-6 and TRBJ2-1; tentative D call: TRBD1 (5 bases). Per the germline V gene, CDR1 is MNHNY and CDR2 is SVGAGI (reference sequence). The length of the CDR3 is 14 residues. Trimming cost V 7 bases and J 6 bases, with 16 bases left between them. The DNA of the CDR3 is TGTGCCAGCACCGTACAGGCCGGGTTCAATGAGCAGTTCTTC. Translation: CASTVQAGFNEQFF.

This clone was picked up a small number of times. The gene calls are TRBV9 and TRBJ1-1, with D perhaps matching TRBD1 (6 bases). The CDR3 contains 16 residues. V was shortened by 2 bases and J by 0 bases, with 14 bases between the two germline ends. Germline-derived CDR1 and CDR2 are SGDLS and YYNGEE. The CDR3 nucleotides are TGTGCCAGCAGCGTGGCGACAGGTGGGGTGAACACTGAAGCTTTCTTT. This sequence encodes CASSVATGGVNTEAFF.

This sequence joins TRBV5-1 and TRBJ2-5; D is undetermined. V lost 1 base, J lost 2 bases, and 9 bases lay in between. This CDR3 contains 14 residues. Germline lookup yields CDR1 SGHRS and CDR2 YFSETQ. CDR3 sequence reads: CASSLPNPQETQYF. The DNA of the CDR3 is TGCGCCAGCAGCTTGCCCAATCCACAAGAGACCCAGTACTTC.

This clone qualifies as medium-sized. The chain couples TRBV18 to TRBJ2-2; D call uncertain. CDR1 is KGHSH, CDR2 LQKENI, per germline. The CDR3 loop spans 13 amino acids. The V gene lost 6 bases and the J gene lost 6 bases, with 11 bases spanning the gap. Here the CDR3 DNA reads TGTGCCAGCTCCCTCGAGGCGGCCGGGGAGCTGTTTTTT. It yields the protein CASSLEAAGELFF.

The chain employs TRBV5-5 and TRBJ2-7, with D possibly matching TRBD2 (6 bases). This CDR3 has 13 amino acids. CDR1 and CDR2 from the germline V gene are SGHKS and YYEKEE (reference sequence). V lost 4 bases and J 3 bases, leaving 11 bases between the germline ends. The CDR3 sequence: CASSTGDGYEQYF. The CDR3 DNA sequence: TGTGCCAGCAGCACGGGGGACGGCTACGAGCAGTACTTC. Supplemented by reference TRBV5-5 and TRBJ2-7, the full variable domain reads DAGVTQSPTHLIKTRGQQVTLRCSPISGHKSVSWYQQVLGQGPQFIFQYYEKEERGRGNFPDRFSARQFPNYSSELNVNALLLGDSALYLCASSTGDGYEQYFGPGTRLTVT.

The chain combines TRBV9 with TRBJ2-1; 8 nucleotides line up with TRBD2. J gave up 9 bases and V 6 bases, and 17 bases lay outside the gene matches. Germline V lookup: CDR1 SGDLS, CDR2 YYNGEE. The CDR3 spans 16 residues. The CDR3 DNA reads TGTGCCAGCAACGGGGTCCGAGCGGGAGTTGGGGCTGAGCAGTTCTTC. Its translation is CASNGVRAGVGAEQFF.

This clone was observed a single time. V is TRBV9 and J is TRBJ2-2, with D possibly matching TRBD2 (6 bases). The germline V and J ends were trimmed by 3 bases and 4 bases, with 22 bases remaining between them. Germline CDR1 and CDR2: SGDLS and YYNGEE. The CDR3 length is 18 residues. CDR3 coding DNA: TGTGCCAGCAGCGATGGGGACCCAGCGGGTGGGTTCACCGGGGAGCTGTTTTTT. It codes for CASSDGDPAGGFTGELFF.

CDR3 residues: CSASGSSYEQYF. The DNA of the CDR3 is TGCAGCGCCAGTGGGAGTTCCTACGAGCAGTACTTC. V usage is TRBV29-1 and J usage is TRBJ2-7; perhaps TRBD2 as D (5 bases). Germline V gene data show CDR1 as SQVTM and CDR2 as ANQGSEA. This CDR3 is 12 amino acids long. Trimming pared 7 bases from V and 1 base from J, leaving 11 bases between.

J is TRBJ1-5 and V is TRBV25-1, with D perhaps matching TRBD1 (5 bases). From germline, CDR1 is MGHDK and CDR2 SYGVNS. V was cut by 10 bases and J by 0 bases, with 13 bases left in between. This CDR3 is 14 amino acids long. The CDR3: CATSPGGSNQPQHF. CDR3 nucleotides: TGTGCCACCTCTCCGGGGGGTAGCAATCAGCCCCAGCATTTT.

The gene calls are TRBV4-3 and TRBJ2-7; D might be TRBD2 (6 bases). Trimming left V 0 bases short and J 2 bases short, with 14 bases between. This CDR3 comprises 16 residues. Looked up from germline, CDR1 is LGHNA and CDR2 is YSLEER. CDR3 residues: CASSQDVLATTYEQYF. The DNA of the CDR3 is TGCGCCAGCAGCCAAGATGTTCTAGCGACGACCTACGAGCAGTACTTC.